The sequence of this T cell receptor beta chain was determined in a study of blood T cell repertoires in COVID-19. Study as a whole: The analysed material was cDNA or gDNA that came from T cells, B-cell-depleted T cells, or PBMCs.

This clone showed up just once. The table came from immunoSEQ multiplex PCR; TCRdb's copy has only in-frame clones and leaves some out. The table shows around 100,000 clones, with roughly 83% occurring only once. The sample was peripheral blood. This TCR was recovered from a woman in her 70s with acute or convalescent COVID-19.

CDR3 in DNA: TGTGCCAGCAGCCAAACGGGAAGCACAGATACGCAGTATTTT. Translation gives CASSQTGSTDTQYF. V is TRBV3-1 (or the pseudogene TRBV3-2) and J is TRBJ2-3; TRBD2 is a possible D gene (5 bases). Germline V gene lookup returns CDR1 LGHDT and CDR2 YNNKEL (reference sequence). There are 14 residues in the CDR3. The V gene lost 2 bases and the J gene lost 0 bases, with 6 bases spanning the gap.